This TCR beta chain was captured in a study of blood T cell repertoires in COVID-19. At the level of the study: Acute-phase and convalescent COVID-19 samples originated in the United States, Italy and Spain. Sample material is recorded as cDNA or gDNA derived from T cells, B-cell-depleted T cells, or PBMCs.

Original data processing: From reference gene primer amplification, estimates of nucleated cell counts were derived. Clones were read by immunoSEQ multiplex PCR, and TCRdb kept only the in-frame ones, dropping some. That table supplies the V and J calls and clone size; D and trimming were determined from the DNA. The table shows about 78,000 clones, with around 87% occurring only once. CDR3 length equals 15 residues. Per the germline V gene, CDR1 is LGHDT and CDR2 is YNNKEL (reference sequence). Unmatched junction bases numbered 6, after V lost 3 bases and J lost 1 base. This TCR was sampled from a woman older than 75 with active or convalescent COVID-19. This chain connects TRBV3-1 (or the pseudogene TRBV3-2) to TRBJ2-7; 7 bases fit TRBD1. Material: peripheral blood. The CDR3 here is CASSQIDRVSYEQYF. CDR3 bases: TGTGCCAGCAGCCAGATCGACAGGGTATCCTACGAGCAGTACTTC.